The present T cell receptor (beta chain) was sequenced within a study of shared clonotypes between healthy human individuals. V lost 11 bases to trimming and J lost 0 bases, with 13 bases between them. This CDR3 contains 14 residues. Germline V lookup: CDR1 SGHAT, CDR2 FQNNGV. Some clones are missing from TCRdb's copy, which holds only in-frame ones; the method was immunoSEQ multiplex PCR. The profile shows around 330,000 clones, under 80% of them singletons. This clone was recorded at least ten times. The sequencing input was memory CD4+ T cells sorted from blood. Described subset: CD45RA-negative fraction. V and J are TRBV11-2 and TRBJ1-4; D ambiguous. This clonotype originated in a man in his thirties or forties in good health. The chain's CDR3 is CALSWRATNEKLFF. For the CDR3, the DNA is TGTGCCCTGTCTTGGCGTGCAACTAATGAAAAACTGTTTTTT.